This TCR beta chain was identified in a study of T cells in Graves' hyperthyroidism and ophthalmopathy. Ten or more counts support this clonotype. The TCR beta CDR3 regions underwent amplification using RNA transcripts as the source. Primed by the HTBI set, a first-round RT-PCR was run on the TCR CDR3. TCRdb recomputed calls from the multiplex PCR reads with MiXCR, one row per CDR3 protein. The sample gives about 260,000 distinct CDR3 sequences, around 15% of which show up once; about 30% is in the top ten. V lost 3 bases, J lost 4 bases, and 6 bases stayed unmatched. The V gene's germline CDR1 is DFQATT and CDR2 SNEGSKA (reference sequence). The CDR3 runs 16 residues. Lactation, pregnancy, other autoimmune disease or uncontrolled infection led to exclusion of patients. The authors obtained PBMCs from about 9.5 ml of fresh peripheral blood.

Sequencing was carried out using blood. The sequence came from a woman in her late teens or twenties with Graves' ophthalmopathy. The chain combines TRBV20-1 with TRBJ2-3, with 14 bases identical to TRBD2. CDR3 coding DNA: TGCAGTGCTAGCTTCGGACTAGCGGGGGGCGCAGATACGCAGTATTTT. Residues: CSASFGLAGGADTQYF.